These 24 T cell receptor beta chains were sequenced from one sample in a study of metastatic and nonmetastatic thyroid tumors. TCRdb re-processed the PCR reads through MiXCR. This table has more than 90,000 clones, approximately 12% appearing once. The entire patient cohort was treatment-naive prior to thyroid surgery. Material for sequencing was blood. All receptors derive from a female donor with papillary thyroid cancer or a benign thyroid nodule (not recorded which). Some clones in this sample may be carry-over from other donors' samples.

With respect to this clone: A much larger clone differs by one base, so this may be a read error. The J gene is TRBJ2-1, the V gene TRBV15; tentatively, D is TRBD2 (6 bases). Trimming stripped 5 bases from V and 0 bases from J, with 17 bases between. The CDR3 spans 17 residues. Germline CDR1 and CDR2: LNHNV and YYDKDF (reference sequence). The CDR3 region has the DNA TGTGCCACCAGCGAAAAGGGCGGGGAAAGCTCCTACAATGAGCAGTTCTTC. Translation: CATSEKGGESSYNEQFF. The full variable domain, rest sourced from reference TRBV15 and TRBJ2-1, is DAMVIQNPRYQVTQFGKPVTLSCSQTLNHNVMYWYQQKSSQAPKLLFHYYDKDFNNEADTPDNFQSRRPNTSFCFLDIRSPGLGDTAMYLCATSEKGGESSYNEQFFGPGTRLTVL.

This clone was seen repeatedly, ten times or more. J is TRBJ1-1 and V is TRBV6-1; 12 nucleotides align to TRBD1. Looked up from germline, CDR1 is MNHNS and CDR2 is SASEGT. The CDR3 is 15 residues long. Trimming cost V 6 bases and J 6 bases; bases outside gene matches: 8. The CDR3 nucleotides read TGTGCCAGCAGGGGGACAGGGGGCGCATTGGCTGAAGCTTTCTTT. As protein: CASRGTGGALAEAFF.

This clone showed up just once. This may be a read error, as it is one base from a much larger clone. The CDR3 region is CASSFRRGWSTDTQYF. DNA for the CDR3: TGTGCCAGCAGCTTCCGGCGGGGGTGGAGCACAGATACGCAGTATTTT. The chain is built from TRBV5-4 and TRBJ2-3; 7 bases agree with TRBD2. This CDR3 is built from 16 residues. CDR1 is SGHNT and CDR2 is YYREEE in the germline V gene (reference sequence). Unmatched junction bases numbered 6, after V lost 2 bases and J lost 0 bases.

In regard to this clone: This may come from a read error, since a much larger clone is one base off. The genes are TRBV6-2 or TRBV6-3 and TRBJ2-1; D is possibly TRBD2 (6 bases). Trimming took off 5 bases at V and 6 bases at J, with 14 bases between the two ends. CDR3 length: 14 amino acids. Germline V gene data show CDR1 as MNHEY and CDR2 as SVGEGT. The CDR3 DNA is TGTGCCAGCAGTCCTCTGCGGGAAGGCAATGAGCAGTTCTTC. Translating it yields CASSPLREGNEQFF.

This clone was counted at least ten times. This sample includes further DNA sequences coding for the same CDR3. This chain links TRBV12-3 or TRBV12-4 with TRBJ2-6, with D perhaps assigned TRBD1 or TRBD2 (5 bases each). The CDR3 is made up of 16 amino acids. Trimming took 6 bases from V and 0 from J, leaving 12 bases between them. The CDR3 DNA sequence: TGTGCCAGCAGCTCTTCTGGGACCTCTGGGGCCAACGTCCTGACTTTC. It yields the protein CASSSSGTSGANVLTF.

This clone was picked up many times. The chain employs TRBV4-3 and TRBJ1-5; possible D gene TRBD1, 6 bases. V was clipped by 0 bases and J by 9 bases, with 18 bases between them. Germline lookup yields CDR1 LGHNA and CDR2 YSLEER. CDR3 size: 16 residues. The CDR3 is CASSQEQGGTGRPQHF. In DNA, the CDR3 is TGCGCCAGCAGCCAAGAACAAGGGGGAACAGGACGGCCCCAGCATTTT.

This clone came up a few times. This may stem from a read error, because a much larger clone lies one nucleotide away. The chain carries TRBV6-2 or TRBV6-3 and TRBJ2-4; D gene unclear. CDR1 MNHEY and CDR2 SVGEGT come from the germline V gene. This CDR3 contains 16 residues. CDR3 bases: TGTGCCAGCAGTTACTCATTCGAGATACTCAAAAACACTCAGTACTTC. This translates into CASSYSFEILKNTQYF.

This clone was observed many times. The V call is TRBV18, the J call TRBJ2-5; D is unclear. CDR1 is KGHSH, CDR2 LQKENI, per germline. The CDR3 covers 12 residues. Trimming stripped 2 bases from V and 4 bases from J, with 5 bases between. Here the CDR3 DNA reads TGTGCCAGCTCACCAAGAGGAGAGACCCAGTACTTC. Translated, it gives CASSPRGETQYF.

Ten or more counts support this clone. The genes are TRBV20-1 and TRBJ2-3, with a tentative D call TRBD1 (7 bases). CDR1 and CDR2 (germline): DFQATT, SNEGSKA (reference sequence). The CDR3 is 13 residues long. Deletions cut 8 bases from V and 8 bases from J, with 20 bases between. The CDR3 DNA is TGCAGTCCCTCCAGGGGGGTTTCAGGTACGCAGTATTTT. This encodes CSPSRGVSGTQYF.

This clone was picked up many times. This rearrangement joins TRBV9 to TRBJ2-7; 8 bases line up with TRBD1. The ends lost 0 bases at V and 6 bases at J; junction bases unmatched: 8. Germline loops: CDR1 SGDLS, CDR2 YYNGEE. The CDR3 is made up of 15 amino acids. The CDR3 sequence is CASSVGQGATSEQYF. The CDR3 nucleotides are TGTGCCAGCAGCGTAGGGCAGGGGGCGACCAGCGAGCAGTACTTC.

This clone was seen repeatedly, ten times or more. DNA for the CDR3: TGTGCCAGCAGCTTAGCGCCGGGAGGGGTAGATACGCAGTATTTT. Its translation is CASSLAPGGVDTQYF. V usage is TRBV11-1 and J usage is TRBJ2-3; 8 bases align to TRBD2. CDR3 length: 15 amino acids. V dropped 0 bases and J dropped 5; count of bases not matched to a gene: 4. The germline gives CDR1 SGHAT, CDR2 FQDESV (reference sequence).

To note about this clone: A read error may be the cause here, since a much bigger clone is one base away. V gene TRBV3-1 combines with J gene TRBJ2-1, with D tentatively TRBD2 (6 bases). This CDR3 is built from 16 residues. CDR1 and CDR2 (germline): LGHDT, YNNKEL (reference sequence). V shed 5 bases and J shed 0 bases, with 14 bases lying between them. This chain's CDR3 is CASSTYAGSSYNEQFF. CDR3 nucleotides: TGTGCCAGCAGCACCTATGCGGGGTCCTCCTACAATGAGCAGTTCTTC.

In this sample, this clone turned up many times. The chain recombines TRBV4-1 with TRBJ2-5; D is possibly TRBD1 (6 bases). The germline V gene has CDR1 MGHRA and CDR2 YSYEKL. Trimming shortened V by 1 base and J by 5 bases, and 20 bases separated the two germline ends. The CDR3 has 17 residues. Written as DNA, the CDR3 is TGCGCCAGCAGCCAAGCTTATAGGACAGACTCTCGTGAGACCCAGTACTTC. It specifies CASSQAYRTDSRETQYF.

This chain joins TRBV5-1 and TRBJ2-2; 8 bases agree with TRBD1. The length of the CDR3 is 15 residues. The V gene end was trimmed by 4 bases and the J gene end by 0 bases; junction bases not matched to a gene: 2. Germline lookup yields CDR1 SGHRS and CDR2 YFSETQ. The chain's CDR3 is CASSPGGTNTGELFF. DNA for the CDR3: TGCGCCAGCAGCCCAGGGGGCACGAACACCGGGGAGCTGTTTTTT.

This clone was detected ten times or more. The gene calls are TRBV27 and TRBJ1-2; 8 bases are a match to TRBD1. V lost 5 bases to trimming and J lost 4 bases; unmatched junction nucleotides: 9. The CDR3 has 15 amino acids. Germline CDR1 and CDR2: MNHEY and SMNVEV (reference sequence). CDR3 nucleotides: TGTGCCAGCAGTCCCCGACAGGGGACCATCTATGGCTACACCTTC. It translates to CASSPRQGTIYGYTF.

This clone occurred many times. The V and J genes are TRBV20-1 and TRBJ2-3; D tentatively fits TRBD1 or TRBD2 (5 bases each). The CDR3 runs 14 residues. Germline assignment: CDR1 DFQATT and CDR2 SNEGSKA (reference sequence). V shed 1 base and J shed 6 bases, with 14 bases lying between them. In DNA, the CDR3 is TGCAGTGCTAGAGGGGGTTGGGGGACGGATACGCAGTATTTT. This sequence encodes CSARGGWGTDTQYF.

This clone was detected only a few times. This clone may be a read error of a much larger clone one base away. In DNA form, the CDR3 reads TGTGCCAGCAGTCCCGGGACAGGGAGGAACTACAATGAGCAGCTCTTC. The encoded protein is CASSPGTGRNYNEQLF. This sequence joins TRBV28 and TRBJ2-1; 9 bases line up with TRBD1. The CDR3 runs to 16 residues. Germline V gene sequence: CDR1 MDHEN, CDR2 SYDVKM. Using reference TRBV28 and TRBJ2-1 for the parts outside the CDR3, the full variable domain is DVKVTQSSRYLVKRTGEKVFLECVQDMDHENMFWYRQDPGLGLRLIYFSYDVKMKEKGDIPEGYSVSREKKERFSLILESASTNQTSMYLCASSPGTGRNYNEQLFGPGTRLTVL.

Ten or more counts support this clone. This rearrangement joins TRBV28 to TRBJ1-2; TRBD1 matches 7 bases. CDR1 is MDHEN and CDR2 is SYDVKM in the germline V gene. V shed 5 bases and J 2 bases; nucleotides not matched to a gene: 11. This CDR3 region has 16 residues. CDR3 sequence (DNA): TGTGCCAGCAGTCCGGGCAGGGGGAGACTAAACTATGGCTACACCTTC. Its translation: CASSPGRGRLNYGYTF.

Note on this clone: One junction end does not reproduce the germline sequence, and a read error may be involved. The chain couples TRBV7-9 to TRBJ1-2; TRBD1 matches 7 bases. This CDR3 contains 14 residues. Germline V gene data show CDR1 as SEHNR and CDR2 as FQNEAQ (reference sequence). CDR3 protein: CASRLELPGGGNTF. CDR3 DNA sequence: TGTGCCAGCAGATTAGAGTTGCCAGGGGGTGGCAACACCTTC.

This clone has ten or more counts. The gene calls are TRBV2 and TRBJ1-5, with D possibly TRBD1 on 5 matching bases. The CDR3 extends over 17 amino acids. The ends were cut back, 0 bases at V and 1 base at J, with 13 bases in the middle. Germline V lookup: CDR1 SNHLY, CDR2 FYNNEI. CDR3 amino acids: CASSEAPAGFSNQPQHF. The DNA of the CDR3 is TGTGCCAGCAGTGAAGCCCCGGCAGGGTTCAGCAATCAGCCCCAGCATTTT.

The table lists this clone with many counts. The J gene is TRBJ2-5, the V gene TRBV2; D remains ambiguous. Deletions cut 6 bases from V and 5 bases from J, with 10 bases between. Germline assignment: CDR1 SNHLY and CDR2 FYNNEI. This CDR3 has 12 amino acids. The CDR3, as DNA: TGTGCCAGCAGGGGCCAAGTCGAGACCCAGTACTTC. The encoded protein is CASRGQVETQYF.

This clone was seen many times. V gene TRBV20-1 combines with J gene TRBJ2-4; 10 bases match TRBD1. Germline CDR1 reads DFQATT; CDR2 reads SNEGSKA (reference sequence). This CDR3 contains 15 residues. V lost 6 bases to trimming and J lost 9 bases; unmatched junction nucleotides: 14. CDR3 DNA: TGCAGTGCCGAGAAAGGGGGACAGGGGTTCGTCATTCAGTACTTC. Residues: CSAEKGGQGFVIQYF.

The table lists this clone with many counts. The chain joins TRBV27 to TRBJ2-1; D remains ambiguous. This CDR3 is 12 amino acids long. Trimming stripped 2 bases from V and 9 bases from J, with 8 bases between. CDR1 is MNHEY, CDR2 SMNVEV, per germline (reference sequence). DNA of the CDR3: TGTGCCAGCAGTTTAAGGATCGGTGAGCAGTTCTTC. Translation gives CASSLRIGEQFF.

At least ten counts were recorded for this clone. The CDR3 region has the DNA TGTGCCAGCAGCCAAGGTATGGTTAGGACAGGGTACAATGAGCAGTTCTTC. This encodes CASSQGMVRTGYNEQFF. The chain joins TRBV3-1 to TRBJ2-1, with 8 bases fitting TRBD1. This CDR3 has 17 residues. In germline, CDR1 is LGHDT, CDR2 YNNKEL (reference sequence). With V trimmed by 1 base and J by 4 bases, 9 bases remained unmatched.